The 20 T cell receptor beta chains in this list originate from one sample, sequenced in a study of blood T cell repertoires in COVID-19. TCRdb's copy holds only in-frame clones and misses some; the assay was immunoSEQ multiplex PCR. This sample yields some 330,000 clones, of which more than 90% are seen a single time; under 20% belongs to the top ten. The specimen sequenced was PBMCs or T cells enriched from blood (not recorded which). These receptors were collected from a woman aged 25 to 45 who had recovered from COVID-19.

J is TRBJ2-7 and V is TRBV18; maybe TRBD1 (6 bases). Trimming stripped 2 bases from V and 4 bases from J, with 15 bases between. The CDR3 extends over 15 amino acids. Per the germline V gene, CDR1 is KGHSH and CDR2 is LQKENI. The CDR3 coding sequence is TGTGCCAGCTCACCAGAACTTAGGGGGAAATACGAGCAGTACTTC. Protein: CASSPELRGKYEQYF. The full variable domain, with the rest looked up from reference TRBV18 and TRBJ2-7, is NAGVMQNPRHLVRRRGQEARLRCSPMKGHSHVYWYRQLPEEGLKFMVYLQKENIIDESGMPKERFSAEFPKEGPSILRIQQVVRGDSAAYFCASSPELRGKYEQYFGPGTRLTVT.

V usage is TRBV10-2 and J usage is TRBJ2-2; 9 nucleotides match TRBD1. The CDR3 is 15 amino acids. CDR1 WSHSY and CDR2 SAAADI come from the germline V gene. J was trimmed by 5 bases and V by 3 bases; bases with no gene match: 4. The CDR3 loop reads CASSDRTGATGELFF. For the CDR3, the DNA is TGCGCCAGCAGTGACAGGACAGGGGCAACCGGGGAGCTGTTTTTT.

The CDR3 DNA is TGTGCCAGTAGTATGTCTCTAGGAGGGGCCAGTGAGCAGTTCTTC. Its protein product is CASSMSLGGASEQFF. The chain has TRBV19 and TRBJ2-1, with D possibly being TRBD2 (6 bases). Germline CDR1 and CDR2: LNHDA and SQIVND (reference sequence). The CDR3 runs to 15 residues. With 3 bases removed from V and 9 bases from J, the gap between germline ends came to 18 bases.

The J gene is TRBJ1-6, the V gene TRBV3-1 (or the pseudogene TRBV3-2), with no clear D. The germline V and J ends were trimmed by 4 bases and 10 bases, with 11 bases remaining between them. The V gene's germline CDR1 is LGHDT and CDR2 YNNKEL (reference sequence). The CDR3 has 13 residues. The CDR3 protein is CASSRMAGSPLHF. Written as DNA, the CDR3 is TGTGCCAGCAGCCGTATGGCCGGGTCACCCCTCCACTTT.

The CDR3 loop reads CASSPGTDYNEQFF. The DNA for the CDR3 is TGTGCCAGCAGCCCCGGGACAGATTACAATGAGCAGTTCTTC. The rearrangement uses TRBV7-3 and TRBJ2-1, with 7 nucleotides matching TRBD1. Germline-derived CDR1 and CDR2 are SGHTA and FQGTGA. The J segment lost 4 bases and the V segment lost 5 bases, leaving 5 bases of the junction unmatched. The CDR3 is 14 residues long.

The rearrangement uses TRBV19 and TRBJ2-3; weak D call: TRBD1 (6 bases). Germline CDR1 LNHDA, CDR2 SQIVND (reference sequence). The CDR3 covers 14 residues. Trimming removed 5 bases at V and 5 bases at J, with 14 bases between. CDR3: CASSPQDRRDTQYF. As DNA, the CDR3 is TGTGCCAGTAGTCCCCAAGACAGGAGAGATACGCAGTATTTT.

The chain is built from TRBV24-1 and TRBJ2-3, with D possibly being TRBD1 (6 bases). Trimming took 10 bases from V and 2 from J, leaving 12 bases between them. In germline, CDR1 is KGHDR, CDR2 SFDVKD. This CDR3 contains 13 residues. The CDR3 region is CATTTGNTDTQYF. The CDR3 region has the DNA TGTGCCACAACGACAGGTAACACAGATACGCAGTATTTT.

The chain is built from TRBV5-3 and TRBJ1-1; D may be TRBD1 (6 bases). TRBV5-3 is known as an ORF, though its function is uncertain. Trimming removed 4 bases from V and 4 bases from J, with 14 bases in between. This CDR3 contains 14 residues. The CDR3 here is CARSPEGQTTEAFF. The CDR3 DNA reads as TGTGCCAGAAGCCCGGAAGGACAGACCACTGAAGCTTTCTTT.

The chain uses TRBV18 and TRBJ2-1, with 10 bases matching TRBD2. The V and J ends lost 2 bases and 6 bases, in that order; junction bases with no gene match: 4. The germline CDR1 and CDR2 sequences are KGHSH and LQKENI. The CDR3 sequence is 15 residues long. This CDR3 reads CASSPGASGSNEQFF. CDR3 bases: TGTGCCAGCTCACCAGGGGCTAGCGGGAGCAATGAGCAGTTCTTC.

The chain carries TRBV29-1 and TRBJ2-7; TRBD1 aligns across 10 bases. CDR3 length: 14 residues. The V gene end was trimmed by 1 base and the J gene end by 5 bases; junction bases not matched to a gene: 5. Germline values: CDR1 SQVTM, CDR2 ANQGSEA. CDR3 nucleotide sequence: TGCAGCGTTGAAGCGGGACAGGGGCGGAACGAGCAGTACTTC. Its protein is CSVEAGQGRNEQYF.

This clone appeared a single time. The chain carries TRBV18 and TRBJ1-3; 7 positions agree with TRBD1. CDR1 and CDR2 (germline): KGHSH, LQKENI. With V trimmed by 2 bases and J by 7 bases, 8 bases remained unmatched. The CDR3 runs to 15 residues. The CDR3 bases are TGTGCCAGCTCACCAACGGAACAGGGGCCGAACACCATATATTTT. Its translation is CASSPTEQGPNTIYF.

The chain is built from TRBV28 and TRBJ1-6, with D perhaps TRBD1 (6 bases). Germline V gives CDR1 MDHEN, CDR2 SYDVKM. V was cut by 4 bases and J by 9 bases, with 13 bases left in between. This CDR3 has 14 residues. CDR3 protein: CASSSYGGLSPLHF. CDR3 DNA: TGTGCCAGCAGTTCCTACGGGGGGCTTTCACCCCTCCACTTT.

The chain joins TRBV5-6 to TRBJ1-1, with a weak D call TRBD1 (6 bases). This CDR3 comprises 14 residues. V shed 0 bases and J shed 1 base, with 7 bases lying between them. The V gene's germline CDR1 is SGHDT and CDR2 YYEEEE. The CDR3 bases are TGTGCCAGCAGCTTGGTCAGGGGGAACACTGAAGCTTTCTTT. It translates to CASSLVRGNTEAFF.

The V gene is TRBV29-1, the J gene TRBJ1-2; tentatively, D is TRBD1 (5 bases). This CDR3 has 13 residues. Germline CDR1 and CDR2: SQVTM and ANQGSEA. V was cut by 4 bases and J by 5 bases, with 14 bases left in between. CDR3 DNA sequence: TGCAGCGTTGTGGGGCGACTTACTTATGGCTACACCTTC. Translation: CSVVGRLTYGYTF.

The chain employs TRBV5-1 and TRBJ1-1; D may be TRBD1 (6 bases). The germline V gene encodes CDR1 SGHRS and CDR2 YFSETQ. V lost 0 bases, J lost 0 bases, and 12 bases lay in between. The CDR3 has 16 residues. The CDR3 spells CASSLVPGALNTEAFF. The CDR3 region has the DNA TGCGCCAGCAGCTTGGTTCCAGGGGCTCTGAACACTGAAGCTTTCTTT.

The V gene is TRBV28, the J gene TRBJ1-4; 7 bases align to TRBD1. The CDR3 loop spans 14 amino acids. Germline CDR1 is MDHEN and CDR2 is SYDVKM. The ends lost 5 bases at V and 10 bases at J; junction bases unmatched: 10. CDR3 DNA: TGTGCCAGCAGTCCTGGGGGACAGAGGAGAAAACTGTTTTTT. Protein: CASSPGGQRRKLFF.

The CDR3 nucleotides read TGTGCCACCAGCACCTTAGACAGATCCTACGAGCAGTACTTC. It translates to CATSTLDRSYEQYF. The chain employs TRBV15 and TRBJ2-7; D is perhaps TRBD1 (5 bases). Germline V gene sequence: CDR1 LNHNV, CDR2 YYDKDF (reference sequence). Trimming pared 4 bases from V and 1 base from J, leaving 11 bases between. The CDR3 is made up of 14 amino acids.

The rearrangement joins TRBV28 to TRBJ1-1; D is uncertain. The CDR3 totals 12 residues. Trimming took 3 bases from V and 8 from J, leaving 10 bases between them. Germline V gene sequence: CDR1 MDHEN, CDR2 SYDVKM. CDR3 DNA sequence: TGTGCCAGCAGTTTTATACTCAGGGAAGCTTTCTTT. It codes for CASSFILREAFF.

This clone was seen a few times. The chain is built from TRBV12-3 or TRBV12-4 and TRBJ1-4; D is uncertain. V shed 5 bases and J shed 7 bases, with 11 bases lying between them. This CDR3 comprises 13 residues. The CDR3 is CASSRGPGEKLFF. The CDR3 DNA sequence: TGTGCCAGCAGTCGCGGCCCGGGTGAAAAACTGTTTTTT.

V and J are TRBV5-5 and TRBJ1-5; 7 bases line up with TRBD1. With V trimmed by 4 bases and J by 3 bases, 13 bases remained unmatched. CDR3 length: 17 residues. The germline gives CDR1 SGHKS, CDR2 YYEKEE (reference sequence). In nucleotides, the CDR3 is TGTGCCAGCAGCCACGCACCGGGACAGACCTTCAATCAGCCCCAGCATTTT. Translated: CASSHAPGQTFNQPQHF.